This entry lists 21 T cell receptor beta chains sequenced from one sample in a study of cytomegalovirus exposure and HLA in healthy donors (dated 2017 in TCRdb). Library method: the immunoSEQ multiplex PCR assay. The multiplex PCR relied on a mix of 60 forward primers for TCR Vbeta segments and 13 reverse primers for TCR Jbeta segments. As stored in TCRdb, this immuneACCESS dataset retains in-frame rearrangements with V and J assigned. A fraction of the clones does not appear; measured against another copy, unresolved V genes explain less than half of the discrepancy, and the remainder lacks a known reason. The sample table contains more than 95,000 clones; only one count was recorded for roughly four fifths of them. About 1.8% of the sample is taken by the ten largest. The sample consisted of PBMCs. The receptors were sampled from a man between 18 and 35 years old in good health and CMV-seronegative.

In this sample, this clone turned up a few times. The gene calls are TRBV5-4 and TRBJ1-1; D possibly corresponds to TRBD1 (6 bases). CDR3 length equals 14 residues. Trimming cost V 0 bases and J 1 base, with 7 bases left between them. The germline CDR1 and CDR2 sequences are SGHNT and YYREEE (reference sequence). The CDR3 DNA reads TGTGCCAGCAGCTTGGACAGGGAGAACACTGAAGCTTTCTTT. Translating it yields CASSLDRENTEAFF.

Comment on this clone: Other DNA sequences in this sample translate to the same CDR3. The chain combines TRBV5-1 with TRBJ1-2, with D maybe TRBD1 (5 bases). CDR1 is SGHRS and CDR2 is YFSETQ in the germline V gene. The V gene lost 0 bases and the J gene lost 5 bases, with 8 bases spanning the gap. This CDR3 comprises 13 residues. The CDR3 spells CASSLETDYGYTF. The CDR3 region has the DNA TGCGCCAGCAGCTTGGAGACAGATTATGGCTACACCTTC.

This chain uses TRBV9 with TRBJ1-1; TRBD1 agrees at 9 bases. This CDR3 has 15 residues. CDR1 is SGDLS and CDR2 is YYNGEE in the germline V gene. With 4 bases clipped from V and 10 bases from J, the junction kept 14 bases outside the gene matches. CDR3 protein: CASSPGTGKVLGAFF. The CDR3 nucleotides are TGTGCCAGCAGCCCCGGGACAGGGAAAGTACTGGGAGCTTTCTTT. Combining the CDR3 with reference TRBV9 and TRBJ1-1 gives the whole variable domain DSGVTQTPKHLITATGQRVTLRCSPRSGDLSVYWYQQSLDQGLQFLIQYYNGEERAKGNILERFSAQQFPDLHSELNLSSLELGDSALYFCASSPGTGKVLGAFFGQGTRLTVV.

The gene calls are TRBV9 and TRBJ2-5; the match to TRBD2 covers 7 bases. V was clipped by 3 bases and J by 5 bases; unmatched bases: 7. The CDR3 is 14 residues long. The V gene's germline CDR1 is SGDLS and CDR2 YYNGEE. DNA of the CDR3: TGTGCCAGCAGCGCCTGGGGAGGGTGGGAGACCCAGTACTTC. It specifies CASSAWGGWETQYF.

This rearrangement joins TRBV4-3 to TRBJ2-1; 12 bases align to TRBD2. This CDR3 is built from 18 residues. Germline V gene sequence: CDR1 LGHNA, CDR2 YSLEER. J gave up 7 bases and V 1 base, and 11 bases lay outside the gene matches. The CDR3 DNA follows: TGCGCCAGCAGCCAAGGAGGGCAGCTAGCGGGGGGGCTAAATGAGCAGTTCTTC. As protein: CASSQGGQLAGGLNEQFF.

Concerning this clone itself: One end of the junction does not line up with germline, which may come from a read error. V gene TRBV7-9 combines with J gene TRBJ1-6; 7 nucleotides agree with TRBD1. Germline values: CDR1 SEHNR, CDR2 FQNEAQ (reference sequence). This CDR3 is built from 18 residues. This CDR3 is CSSSTTTPRGQTNSPLHF. In nucleotides, the CDR3 is TGTTCCAGCAGCACAACCACCCCCAGGGGACAGACTAATTCACCCCTCCACTTT.

The rearrangement joins TRBV5-1 to TRBJ2-7; weak D call: TRBD2 (6 bases). The V end was cut by 0 bases, the J end by 2 bases, with 9 bases between. Per germline, CDR1 SGHRS and CDR2 YFSETQ. CDR3 length equals 14 residues. CDR3 region: CASSLGEVTYEQYF. CDR3 coding DNA: TGCGCCAGCAGCTTGGGGGAGGTCACCTACGAGCAGTACTTC.

The CDR3 spells CASRRDSGYTF. The CDR3 coding sequence is TGTGCCAGCAGGCGGGACAGTGGCTACACCTTC. V and J are TRBV2 and TRBJ1-2, with TRBD1 matching over 7 bases. The CDR3 totals 11 residues. The V and J ends lost 6 bases and 7 bases, in that order; junction bases with no gene match: 2. The germline V gene encodes CDR1 SNHLY and CDR2 FYNNEI.

This chain uses TRBV7-3 with TRBJ1-3, with TRBD1 as a possible D gene (6 bases). The CDR3 totals 13 residues. Trimming removed 5 bases at V and 4 bases at J, with 9 bases between. In germline, CDR1 is SGHTA, CDR2 FQGTGA. The CDR3 DNA is TGTGCCAGCAGCCCTGGACAGGGAAACACCATATATTTT. This codes for CASSPGQGNTIYF.

J is TRBJ1-1 and V is TRBV7-9, with TRBD1 matching over 10 bases. V lost 3 bases to trimming and J lost 0 bases; unmatched junction nucleotides: 7. The length of the CDR3 is 17 residues. The germline gives CDR1 SEHNR, CDR2 FQNEAQ (reference sequence). For the CDR3, the DNA is TGTGCCAGCAGCTTGGGGGGGACAGGGGACTTGAACACTGAAGCTTTCTTT. Translated: CASSLGGTGDLNTEAFF.

This chain uses TRBV27 with TRBJ2-2; 9 nucleotides agree with TRBD2. V dropped 5 bases and J dropped 5; count of bases not matched to a gene: 6. The CDR3 sequence is 15 residues long. Germline V gives CDR1 MNHEY, CDR2 SMNVEV (reference sequence). As DNA, the CDR3 is TGTGCCAGCAGTGGGCGGGGGGGGAAAACCGGGGAGCTGTTTTTT. This codes for CASSGRGGKTGELFF.

The gene calls are TRBV6-7 and TRBJ1-1, with 9 nucleotides matching TRBD1. TRBV6-7 is an ORF, with its function uncertain. V was pared by 2 bases and J by 0 bases, with 10 bases of the junction left unmatched. This CDR3 region has 18 residues. This chain's CDR3 is CASSYPKGQGGVNTEAFF. CDR3 sequence (DNA): TGTGCCAGCAGTTACCCAAAGGGACAGGGAGGCGTGAACACTGAAGCTTTCTTT.

This clone was seen just once. The chain uses TRBV28 and TRBJ1-1; 7 bases align to TRBD1. Germline V gene data show CDR1 as MDHEN and CDR2 as SYDVKM. The CDR3 extends over 15 amino acids. V dropped 3 bases and J dropped 6; count of bases not matched to a gene: 10. The CDR3 DNA follows: TGTGCCAGCAGTTTTGACAGGGCCTCTTGGGCTGAAGCTTTCTTT. Protein: CASSFDRASWAEAFF.

The chain has TRBV27 and TRBJ1-2; D perhaps matches TRBD1 (6 bases). Germline V gene data show CDR1 as MNHEY and CDR2 as SMNVEV (reference sequence). V was trimmed by 6 bases and J by 7 bases, leaving 12 bases between them. CDR3 length: 12 amino acids. The CDR3 is CASRTGLSGYTF. CDR3 sequence (DNA): TGTGCCAGCAGAACAGGGCTGAGTGGCTACACCTTC.

This clone was observed a handful of times. The chain links TRBV9 to TRBJ1-2; a possible D gene is TRBD1 (5 bases). The CDR3 loop spans 12 amino acids. V lost 3 bases and J lost 8, with 11 bases in between. The V gene's germline CDR1 is SGDLS and CDR2 YYNGEE. The CDR3 spells CASSGGQQGYTF. CDR3 nucleotide sequence: TGTGCCAGCAGCGGGGGCCAGCAAGGCTACACCTTC.

About this clone: Germline and junction disagree at one end, which may indicate a read error. The chain links TRBV5-1 to TRBJ2-7, with D uncertain. The germline gives CDR1 SGHRS, CDR2 YFSETQ. CDR3 length equals 12 residues. The CDR3 is CASSLPSYEQHF. The CDR3 nucleotides read TGCGCCAGCAGCCTCCCTAGTTACGAGCAGCACTTC.

V and J are TRBV7-3 and TRBJ2-1, with 9 bases aligning to TRBD2. This CDR3 contains 13 residues. Germline loops: CDR1 SGHTA, CDR2 FQGTGA. J lost 8 bases, V lost 5 bases, and 4 bases had no gene match. The DNA of the CDR3 is TGTGCCAGCAGCCTGGGACTAGCTGATGAGCAGTTCTTC. Encoded protein: CASSLGLADEQFF.

The rearrangement joins TRBV7-9 to TRBJ1-1; D is undetermined. CDR3 length equals 13 residues. V lost 5 bases, J lost 2 bases, and 9 bases lay in between. Germline V gene data show CDR1 as SEHNR and CDR2 as FQNEAQ (reference sequence). Written as DNA, the CDR3 is TGTGCCAGCAGCCATCAAGCAAACACTGAAGCTTTCTTT. Its translation: CASSHQANTEAFF.

The chain employs TRBV21-1 and TRBJ2-5; TRBD2, the D gene given by the table, was not confirmed from the DNA. TRBV21-1 is marked as a pseudogene. This CDR3 contains 14 residues. CDR3 in DNA: TGTGCCAGCAGCAAAGTAAAGGGAGGTGAGACCCAGTACTTC. Its protein is CASSKVKGGETQYF.

The chain joins TRBV25-1 to TRBJ1-4; D perhaps matches TRBD1 (6 bases). Trimming cost V 8 bases and J 3 bases, with 16 bases left between them. Germline CDR1 is MGHDK and CDR2 is SYGVNS. This CDR3 spans 15 amino acids. As DNA, the CDR3 is TGTGCCAGCTCTAGTTCAGGGGCGTCTAATGAAAAACTGTTTTTT. Translating gives CASSSSGASNEKLFF.

DNA for the CDR3: TGTGCCAGCAGCGTTGATAGCGGGGGGGCCATATGGCGTGCAGATACGCAGTATTTT. This gives the protein CASSVDSGGAIWRADTQYF. The chain employs TRBV9 and TRBJ2-3; TRBD2 agrees at 11 bases. The ends lost 2 bases at V and 4 bases at J; junction bases unmatched: 15. This CDR3 is 19 amino acids long. Germline CDR1 reads SGDLS; CDR2 reads YYNGEE.